These 3 T cell receptor beta chains were sequenced from one sample in a study of blood T cell repertoires in COVID-19. Some clones are missing from TCRdb's copy, which holds only in-frame ones; the method was immunoSEQ multiplex PCR. The data show about 150,000 clones, roughly 89% seen once. The sample comprised PBMCs or T cells enriched from blood (not recorded which). These receptors were collected from a woman aged 45 to 65 who had been exposed to COVID-19.

As concerns this clone: The germline gene is not matched at one end of the junction; a read error may be the cause. The genes are TRBV3-1 (or the pseudogene TRBV3-2) and TRBJ1-2, with 7 bases lining up with TRBD1. The CDR3 spans 19 residues. Germline V CDR1 and CDR2: LGHDT, YNNKEL (reference sequence). The CDR3 sequence: CVSSQVWGRQGRFDYGYTF. CDR3 DNA: TGTGTCAGCAGCCAAGTCTGGGGAAGACAGGGAAGGTTTGACTATGGCTACACCTTC.

The chain recombines TRBV4-3 with TRBJ1-1, with D possibly matching TRBD1 (5 bases). From germline, CDR1 is LGHNA and CDR2 YSLEER. CDR3 length: 16 amino acids. Trimming left V 0 bases short and J 3 bases short, with 14 bases between. CDR3 amino acids: CASSQDRAPGDTEAFF. The CDR3 DNA reads TGCGCCAGCAGCCAAGATCGAGCCCCGGGGGACACTGAAGCTTTCTTT.

The chain recombines TRBV28 with TRBJ2-7; unclear D gene. The V and J ends lost 8 bases and 6 bases respectively, with 11 bases between them. The CDR3 length is 11 residues. CDR1 and CDR2 (germline): MDHEN, SYDVKM. CDR3 amino acids: CASVQQREQYF. The DNA of the CDR3 is TGTGCCAGCGTACAACAACGCGAGCAGTACTTC.